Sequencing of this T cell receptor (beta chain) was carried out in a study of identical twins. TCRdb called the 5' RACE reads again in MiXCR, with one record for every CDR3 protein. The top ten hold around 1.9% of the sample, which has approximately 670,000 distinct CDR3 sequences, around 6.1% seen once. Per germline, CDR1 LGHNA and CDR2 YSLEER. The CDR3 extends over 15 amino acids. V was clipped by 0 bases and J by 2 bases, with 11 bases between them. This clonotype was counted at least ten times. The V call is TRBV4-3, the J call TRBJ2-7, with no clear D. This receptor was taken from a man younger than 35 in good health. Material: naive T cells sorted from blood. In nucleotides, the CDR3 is TGCGCCAGCAGCCAAGATTGGAGTACCGCCTACGAGCAGTACTTC. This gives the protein CASSQDWSTAYEQYF.